The T cell receptor beta chain described here comes from a study of T-cell reconstitution after alpha-beta-depleted transplantation in children. A library of TCRbeta sequences, prepared with unique molecular identifiers, was generated. TCRdb re-called the PCR reads through MiXCR, storing one row per CDR3 protein. The table has some 460,000 distinct CDR3 sequences, 15% to 20% seen once. General study points: As was reported, about two months after transplant, alpha-beta T cells came from several hundred expanded graft clones. Fresh T-cell production supplied most of the T-cell counts and diversity seen one year after transplant.

In its sample, this clonotype was seen once. Its cognate antigen is unknown. The CDR3 is made up of 14 amino acids. Trimming shortened V by 4 bases and J by 2 bases, and 11 bases separated the two germline ends. The germline V gene has CDR1 SGHDT and CDR2 YYEEEE. The chain combines TRBV5-6 with TRBJ2-3; D not certain. The sequence derives from a boy under two years old who had a stem cell transplant for Wiskott-Aldrich syndrome, so the T cells may come from the graft donor. The sample in question was PBMCs, mostly from graft donor cells, obtained 360 days after TCRalphabeta/CD19-depleted stem cell transplant. This CDR3 reads CASSLLQATDTQYF. The CDR3 DNA is TGTGCCAGCAGCCTGCTACAAGCCACAGATACGCAGTATTTT.